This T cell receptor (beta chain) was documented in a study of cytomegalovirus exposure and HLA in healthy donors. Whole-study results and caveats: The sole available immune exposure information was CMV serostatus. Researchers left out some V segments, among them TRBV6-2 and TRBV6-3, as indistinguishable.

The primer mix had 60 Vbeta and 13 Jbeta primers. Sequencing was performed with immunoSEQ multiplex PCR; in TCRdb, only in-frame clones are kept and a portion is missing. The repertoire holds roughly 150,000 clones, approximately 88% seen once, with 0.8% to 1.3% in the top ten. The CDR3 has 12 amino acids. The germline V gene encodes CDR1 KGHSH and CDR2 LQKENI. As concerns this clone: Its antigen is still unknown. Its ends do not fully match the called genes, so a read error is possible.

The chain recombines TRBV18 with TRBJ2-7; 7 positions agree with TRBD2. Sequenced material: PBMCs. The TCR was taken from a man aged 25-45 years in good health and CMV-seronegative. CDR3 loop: CASSPGEGRPRF. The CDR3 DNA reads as TGTGCCAGCTCACCCGGGGAGGGGCGTCCCCGCTTC. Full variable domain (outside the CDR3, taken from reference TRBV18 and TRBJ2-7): NAGVMQNPRHLVRRRGQEARLRCSPMKGHSHVYWYRQLPEEGLKFMVYLQKENIIDESGMPKERFSAEFPKEGPSILRIQQVVRGDSAAYFCASSPGEGRPRFGPGTRLTVT.